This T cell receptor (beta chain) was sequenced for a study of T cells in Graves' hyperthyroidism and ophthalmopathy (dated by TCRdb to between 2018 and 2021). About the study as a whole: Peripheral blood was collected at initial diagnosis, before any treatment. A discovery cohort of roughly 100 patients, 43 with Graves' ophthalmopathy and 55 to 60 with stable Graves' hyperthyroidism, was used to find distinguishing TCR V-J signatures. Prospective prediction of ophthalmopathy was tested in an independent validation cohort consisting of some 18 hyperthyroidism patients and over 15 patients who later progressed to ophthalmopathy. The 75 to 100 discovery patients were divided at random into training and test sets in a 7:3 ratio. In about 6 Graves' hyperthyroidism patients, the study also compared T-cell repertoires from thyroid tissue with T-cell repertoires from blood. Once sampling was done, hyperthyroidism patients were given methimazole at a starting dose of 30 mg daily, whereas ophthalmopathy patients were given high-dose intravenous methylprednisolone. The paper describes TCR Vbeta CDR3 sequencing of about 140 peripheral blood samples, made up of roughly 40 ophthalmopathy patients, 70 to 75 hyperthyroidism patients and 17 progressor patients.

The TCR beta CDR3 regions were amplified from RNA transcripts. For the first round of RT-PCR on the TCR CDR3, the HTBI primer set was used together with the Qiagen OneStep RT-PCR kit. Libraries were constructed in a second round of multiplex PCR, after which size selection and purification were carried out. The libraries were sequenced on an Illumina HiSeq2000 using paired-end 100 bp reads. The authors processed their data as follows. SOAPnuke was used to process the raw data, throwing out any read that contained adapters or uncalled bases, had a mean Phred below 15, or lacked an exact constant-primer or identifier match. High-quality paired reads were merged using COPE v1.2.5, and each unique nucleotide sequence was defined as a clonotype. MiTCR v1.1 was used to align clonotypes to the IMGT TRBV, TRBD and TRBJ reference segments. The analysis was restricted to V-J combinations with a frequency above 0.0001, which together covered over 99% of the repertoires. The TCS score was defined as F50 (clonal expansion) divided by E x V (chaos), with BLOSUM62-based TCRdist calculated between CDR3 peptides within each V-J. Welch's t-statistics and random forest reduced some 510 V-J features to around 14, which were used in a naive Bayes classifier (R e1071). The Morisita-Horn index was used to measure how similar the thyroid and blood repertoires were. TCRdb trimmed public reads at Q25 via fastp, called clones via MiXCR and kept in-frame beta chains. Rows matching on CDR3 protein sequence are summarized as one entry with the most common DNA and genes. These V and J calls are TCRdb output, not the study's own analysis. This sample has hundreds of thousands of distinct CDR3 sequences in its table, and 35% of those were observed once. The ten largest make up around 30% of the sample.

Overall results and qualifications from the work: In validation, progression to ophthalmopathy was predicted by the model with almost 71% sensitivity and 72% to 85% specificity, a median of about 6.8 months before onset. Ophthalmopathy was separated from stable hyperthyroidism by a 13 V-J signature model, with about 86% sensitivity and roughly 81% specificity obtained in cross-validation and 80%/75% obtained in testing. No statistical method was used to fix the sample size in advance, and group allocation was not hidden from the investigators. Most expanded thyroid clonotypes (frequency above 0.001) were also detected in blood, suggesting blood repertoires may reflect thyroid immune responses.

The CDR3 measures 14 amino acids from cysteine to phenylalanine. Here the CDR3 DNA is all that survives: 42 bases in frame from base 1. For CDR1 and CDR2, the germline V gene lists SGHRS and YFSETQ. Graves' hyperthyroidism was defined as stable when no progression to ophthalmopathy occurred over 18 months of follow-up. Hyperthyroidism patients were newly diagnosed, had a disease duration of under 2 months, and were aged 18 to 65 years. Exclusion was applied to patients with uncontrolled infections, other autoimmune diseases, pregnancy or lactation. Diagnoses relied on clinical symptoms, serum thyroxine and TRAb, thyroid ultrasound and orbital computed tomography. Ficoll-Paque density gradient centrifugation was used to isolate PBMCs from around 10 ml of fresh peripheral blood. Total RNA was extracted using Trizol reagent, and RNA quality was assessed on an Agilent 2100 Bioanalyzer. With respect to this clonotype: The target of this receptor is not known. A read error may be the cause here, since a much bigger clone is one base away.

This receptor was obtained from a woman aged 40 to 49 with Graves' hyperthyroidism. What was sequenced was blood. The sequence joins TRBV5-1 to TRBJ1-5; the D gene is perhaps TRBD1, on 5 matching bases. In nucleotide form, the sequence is TGTGCCAGCAGCTTGATGACAGTCAATCAGCTCCAGCATTTT. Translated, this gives CASSLMTVNQLQHF.